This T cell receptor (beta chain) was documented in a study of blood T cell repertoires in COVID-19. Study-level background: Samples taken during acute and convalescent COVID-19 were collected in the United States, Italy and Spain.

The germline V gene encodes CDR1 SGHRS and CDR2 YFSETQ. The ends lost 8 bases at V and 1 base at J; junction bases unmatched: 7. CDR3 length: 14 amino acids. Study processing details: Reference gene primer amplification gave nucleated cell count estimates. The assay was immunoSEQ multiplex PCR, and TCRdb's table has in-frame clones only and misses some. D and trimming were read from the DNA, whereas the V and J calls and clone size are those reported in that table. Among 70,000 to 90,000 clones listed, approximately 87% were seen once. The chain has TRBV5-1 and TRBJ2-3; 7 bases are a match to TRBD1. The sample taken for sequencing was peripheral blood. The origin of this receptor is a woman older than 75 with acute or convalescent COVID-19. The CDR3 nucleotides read TGCGCCAGTCACAGGGGATATGGCACAGATACGCAGTATTTT. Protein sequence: CASHRGYGTDTQYF.